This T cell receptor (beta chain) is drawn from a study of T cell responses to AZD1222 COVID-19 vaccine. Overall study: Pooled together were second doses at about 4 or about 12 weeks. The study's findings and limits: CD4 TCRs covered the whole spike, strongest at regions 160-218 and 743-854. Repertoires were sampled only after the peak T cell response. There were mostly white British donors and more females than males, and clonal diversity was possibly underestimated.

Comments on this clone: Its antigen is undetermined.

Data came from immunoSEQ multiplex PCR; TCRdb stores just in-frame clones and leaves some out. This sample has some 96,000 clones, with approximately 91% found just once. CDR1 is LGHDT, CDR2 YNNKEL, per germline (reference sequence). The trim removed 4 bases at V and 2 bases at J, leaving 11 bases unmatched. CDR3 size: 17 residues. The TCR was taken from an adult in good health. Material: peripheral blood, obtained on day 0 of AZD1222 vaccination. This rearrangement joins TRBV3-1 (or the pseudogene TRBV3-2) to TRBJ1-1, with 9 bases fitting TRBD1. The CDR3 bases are TGTGCCAGCAGCCGGGGGGGGACAGGGCGTATCAACACTGAAGCTTTCTTT. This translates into CASSRGGTGRINTEAFF.